The entry that follows covers one TCR beta chain sequence. Its specificity is unknown. Genomic DNA acted as the template from which TCR beta VDJ combination and CDR3 sequence profiling were carried out. TCRdb redid the calling of the reads with MiXCR, one entry per CDR3 protein. The table records about 110,000 distinct CDR3 sequences, roughly 50% of them present only once. Germline V gives CDR1 LNHDA, CDR2 SQIVND (reference sequence). This CDR3 is built from 13 residues. V trimming: 5 bases; J trimming: 2 bases; junction bases outside the gene matches: 2. This entry is derived from a study of CD8+CD57+ T cells in acquired aplastic anemia. Study-level background: Quantities of DNA derived from sorted CD4+ and CD8+ cells averaged 3.2 ug. Findings of the study overall: Significance was not reached for CD8+ Simpson's diversity between patients and controls.

Sample: sorted CD4+, CD8+, or CD8+CD57+ T cells (not recorded which) from PBMCs. The chain links TRBV19 to TRBJ2-5; TRBD2 agrees at 7 bases. The clonotype was recovered from a human donor in good health, serving as a control. Here the CDR3 DNA reads TGTGCCAGTAGTCCCGGGGGGCAAGAGACCCAGTACTTC. Its protein is CASSPGGQETQYF.